This T cell receptor (beta chain) was captured in a study of shared clonotypes between healthy human individuals. Whole-study results and caveats: For sorted subsets, rarefaction showed incomplete sequencing despite large depth.

The CDR3 runs to 14 residues. V was shortened by 4 bases and J by 3 bases, with 12 bases between the two germline ends. Germline V lookup: CDR1 LNHDA, CDR2 SQIVND (reference sequence). Details on this clone: Its target is not known.

The CD4+ fraction was divided into a CD45RA+ naive subset and a CD45RA-negative memory subset. The table came from immunoSEQ multiplex PCR; TCRdb's copy has only in-frame clones and leaves some out. The sample has millions of clones, 85% to 95% seen once. This sequence originates from a man younger than 35 in good health. This sequence joins TRBV19 and TRBJ1-1, with D tentatively TRBD1 (5 bases). Sequenced input: naive CD4+ T cells sorted from blood. The subset was: CD45RA+ positively selected. In nucleotides, the CDR3 is TGTGCCAGTAGTACGACCGTGGGGGACACTGAAGCTTTCTTT. This translates into CASSTTVGDTEAFF.